This entry lists 2 T cell receptor beta chains sequenced from one sample in a study of T-cell memory formation after mild COVID-19. TCRdb recomputed calls from the 5' RACE reads with MiXCR, one row per CDR3 protein. The table lists around 310,000 distinct CDR3 sequences, 20% to 25% of them singletons. Sequencing was performed on PBMCs or a T cell subset sorted from them (not recorded which). All receptors derive from a man in his late teens or twenties who had mild COVID-19 (a few samples of this study predate the infection). Cell type and time point are not known.

V usage is TRBV3-1 and J usage is TRBJ2-1, with D maybe TRBD1 (6 bases). The CDR3 loop spans 13 amino acids. V was trimmed by 4 bases and J by 15 bases, leaving 19 bases between them. Germline V gene lookup returns CDR1 LGHDT and CDR2 YNNKEL (reference sequence). CDR3 loop: CASSLQGLLRPFF. The CDR3 region has the DNA TGTGCCAGCAGCCTCCAGGGGCTCCTTCGTCCGTTCTTC.

Only a few counts were recorded for this clonotype. The genes are TRBV4-1 and TRBJ2-2; 9 bases fit TRBD1. With 4 bases clipped from V and 7 bases from J, the junction kept 7 bases outside the gene matches. Germline CDR1 is MGHRA and CDR2 is YSYEKL. This CDR3 has 15 amino acids. CDR3 region: CASSRTGQGSGELFF. In DNA form, the CDR3 reads TGCGCCAGCAGCCGGACGGGACAGGGAAGCGGGGAGCTGTTTTTT.